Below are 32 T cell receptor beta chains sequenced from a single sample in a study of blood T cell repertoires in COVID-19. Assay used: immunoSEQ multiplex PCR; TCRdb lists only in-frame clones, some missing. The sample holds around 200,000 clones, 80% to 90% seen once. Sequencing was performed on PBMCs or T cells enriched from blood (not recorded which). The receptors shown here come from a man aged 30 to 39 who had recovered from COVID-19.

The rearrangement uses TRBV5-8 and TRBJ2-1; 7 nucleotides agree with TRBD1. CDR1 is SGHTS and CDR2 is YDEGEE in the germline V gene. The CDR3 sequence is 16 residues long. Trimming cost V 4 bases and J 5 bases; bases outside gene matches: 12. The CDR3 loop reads CASSILTGIGDNEQFF. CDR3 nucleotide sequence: TGTGCCAGCAGCATCTTGACAGGGATCGGGGACAATGAGCAGTTCTTC.

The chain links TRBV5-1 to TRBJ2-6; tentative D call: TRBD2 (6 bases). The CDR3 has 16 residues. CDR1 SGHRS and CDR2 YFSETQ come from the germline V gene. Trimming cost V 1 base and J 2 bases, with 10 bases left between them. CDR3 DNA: TGCGCCAGCAGCTTGAGTGGAGGGCCTGGGGCCAACGTCCTGACTTTC. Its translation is CASSLSGGPGANVLTF. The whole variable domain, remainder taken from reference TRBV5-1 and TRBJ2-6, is KAGVTQTPRYLIKTRGQQVTLSCSPISGHRSVSWYQQTPGQGLQFLFEYFSETQRNKGNFPGRFSGRQFSNSRSEMNVSTLELGDSALYLCASSLSGGPGANVLTFGAGSRLTVL.

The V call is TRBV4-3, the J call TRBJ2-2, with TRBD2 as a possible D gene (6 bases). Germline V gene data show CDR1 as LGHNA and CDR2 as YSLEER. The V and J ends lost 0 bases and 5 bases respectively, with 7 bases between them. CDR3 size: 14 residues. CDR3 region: CASSQEGTTGELFF. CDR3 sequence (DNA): TGCGCCAGCAGCCAAGAAGGGACTACCGGGGAGCTGTTTTTT.

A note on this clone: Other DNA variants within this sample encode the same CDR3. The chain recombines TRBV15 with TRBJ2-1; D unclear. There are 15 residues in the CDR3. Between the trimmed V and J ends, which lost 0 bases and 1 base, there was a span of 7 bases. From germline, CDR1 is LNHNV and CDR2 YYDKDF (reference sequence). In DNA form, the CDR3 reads TGTGCCACCAGCAGAGATAGAGGTTCCTACAATGAGCAGTTCTTC. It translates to CATSRDRGSYNEQFF.

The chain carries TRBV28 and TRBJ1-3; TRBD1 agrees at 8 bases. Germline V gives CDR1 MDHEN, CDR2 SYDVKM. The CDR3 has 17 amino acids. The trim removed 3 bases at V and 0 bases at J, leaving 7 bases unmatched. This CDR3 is CASSFPGQVFSGNTIYF. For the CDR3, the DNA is TGTGCCAGCAGTTTCCCGGGACAGGTCTTCTCTGGAAACACCATATATTTT. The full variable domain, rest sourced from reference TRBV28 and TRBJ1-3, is DVKVTQSSRYLVKRTGEKVFLECVQDMDHENMFWYRQDPGLGLRLIYFSYDVKMKEKGDIPEGYSVSREKKERFSLILESASTNQTSMYLCASSFPGQVFSGNTIYFGEGSWLTVV.

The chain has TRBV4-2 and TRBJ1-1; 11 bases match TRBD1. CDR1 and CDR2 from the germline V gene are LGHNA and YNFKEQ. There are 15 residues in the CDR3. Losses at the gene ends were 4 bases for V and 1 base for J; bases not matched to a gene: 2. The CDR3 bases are TGTGCCAGCAGCCTAGGACAGGGGGCGAACACTGAAGCTTTCTTT. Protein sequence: CASSLGQGANTEAFF.

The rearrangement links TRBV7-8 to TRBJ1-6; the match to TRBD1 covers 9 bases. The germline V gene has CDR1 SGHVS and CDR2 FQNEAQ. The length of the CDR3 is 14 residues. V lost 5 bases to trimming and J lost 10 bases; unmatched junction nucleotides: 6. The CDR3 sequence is CASSGRDRESPLHF. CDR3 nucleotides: TGTGCCAGCAGCGGCCGGGACAGGGAATCACCCCTCCACTTT.

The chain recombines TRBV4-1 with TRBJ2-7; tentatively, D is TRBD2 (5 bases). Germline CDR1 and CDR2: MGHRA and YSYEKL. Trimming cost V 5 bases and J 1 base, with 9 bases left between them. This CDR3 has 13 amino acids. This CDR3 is CASSEDWSYEQYF. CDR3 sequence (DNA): TGCGCCAGCAGCGAGGACTGGTCCTACGAGCAGTACTTC.

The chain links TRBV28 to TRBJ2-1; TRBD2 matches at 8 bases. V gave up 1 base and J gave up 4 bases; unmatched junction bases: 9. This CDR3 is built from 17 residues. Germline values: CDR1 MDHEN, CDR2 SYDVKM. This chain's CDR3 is CASSLFLSGRLYNEQFF. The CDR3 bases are TGTGCCAGCAGTTTATTTCTGAGCGGGAGATTGTACAATGAGCAGTTCTTC.

The CDR3 DNA reads as TGTGCCAGCGGCCTTTTAGCGGGAGCCGTTGGCAATGAGCAGTTCTTC. Amino acids: CASGLLAGAVGNEQFF. J is TRBJ2-1 and V is TRBV28, with TRBD2 identical over 9 bases. In germline, CDR1 is MDHEN, CDR2 SYDVKM. V shed 8 bases and J 6 bases; nucleotides not matched to a gene: 14. The CDR3 totals 16 residues.

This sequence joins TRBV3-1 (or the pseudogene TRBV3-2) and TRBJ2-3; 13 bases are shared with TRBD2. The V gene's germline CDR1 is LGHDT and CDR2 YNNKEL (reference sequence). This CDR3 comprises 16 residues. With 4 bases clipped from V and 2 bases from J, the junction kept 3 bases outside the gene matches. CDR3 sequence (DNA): TGTGCCAGCAGCCCACTAGCGGGAGGGAACACAGATACGCAGTATTTT. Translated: CASSPLAGGNTDTQYF.

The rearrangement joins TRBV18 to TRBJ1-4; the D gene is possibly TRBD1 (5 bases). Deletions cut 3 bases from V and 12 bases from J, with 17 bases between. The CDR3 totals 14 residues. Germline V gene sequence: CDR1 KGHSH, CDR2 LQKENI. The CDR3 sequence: CASSPLGGTSELFF. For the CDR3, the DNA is TGTGCCAGCTCACCCCTCGGGGGTACGAGCGAACTGTTTTTT.

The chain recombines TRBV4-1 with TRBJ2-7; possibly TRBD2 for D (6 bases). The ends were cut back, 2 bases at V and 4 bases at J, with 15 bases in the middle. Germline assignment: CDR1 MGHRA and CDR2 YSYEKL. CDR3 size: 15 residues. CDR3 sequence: CASSQSSSEIYEQYF. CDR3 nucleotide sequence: TGCGCCAGCAGCCAATCGTCTAGCGAAATATACGAGCAGTACTTC.

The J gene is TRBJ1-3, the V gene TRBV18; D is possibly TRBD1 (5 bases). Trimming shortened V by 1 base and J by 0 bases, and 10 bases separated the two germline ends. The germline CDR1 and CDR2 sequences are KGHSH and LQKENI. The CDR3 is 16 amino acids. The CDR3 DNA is TGTGCCAGCTCACCACTCCGACAGAGCTCTGGAAACACCATATATTTT. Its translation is CASSPLRQSSGNTIYF.

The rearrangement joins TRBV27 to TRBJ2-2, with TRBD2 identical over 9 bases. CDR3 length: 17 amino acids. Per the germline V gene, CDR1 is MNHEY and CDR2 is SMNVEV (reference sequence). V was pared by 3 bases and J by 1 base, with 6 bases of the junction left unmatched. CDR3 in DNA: TGTGCCAGCAGTTTTCAGGTAGCGGGGGAGAACACCGGGGAGCTGTTTTTT. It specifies CASSFQVAGENTGELFF.

In DNA form, the CDR3 reads TGTGCCAGCAGCGTAGATAGCGCGTACTACAATGAGCAGTTCTTC. As protein: CASSVDSAYYNEQFF. This chain connects TRBV9 to TRBJ2-1; possible D gene TRBD2, 5 bases. Germline CDR1 SGDLS, CDR2 YYNGEE. Trimming cost V 0 bases and J 3 bases, with 10 bases left between them. The CDR3 contains 15 residues. Full variable domain (missing parts from reference TRBV9 and TRBJ2-1): DSGVTQTPKHLITATGQRVTLRCSPRSGDLSVYWYQQSLDQGLQFLIQYYNGEERAKGNILERFSAQQFPDLHSELNLSSLELGDSALYFCASSVDSAYYNEQFFGPGTRLTVL.

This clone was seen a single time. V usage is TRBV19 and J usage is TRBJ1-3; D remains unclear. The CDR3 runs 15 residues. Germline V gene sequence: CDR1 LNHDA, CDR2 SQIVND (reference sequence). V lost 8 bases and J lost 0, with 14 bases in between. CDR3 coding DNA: TGTGCCAGTGGAGATATCCCGGGCTCTGGAAACACCATATATTTT. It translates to CASGDIPGSGNTIYF. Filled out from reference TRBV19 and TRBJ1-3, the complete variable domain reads DGGITQSPKYLFRKEGQNVTLSCEQNLNHDAMYWYRQDPGQGLRLIYYSQIVNDFQKGDIAEGYSVSREKKESFPLTVTSAQKNPTAFYLCASGDIPGSGNTIYFGEGSWLTVV.

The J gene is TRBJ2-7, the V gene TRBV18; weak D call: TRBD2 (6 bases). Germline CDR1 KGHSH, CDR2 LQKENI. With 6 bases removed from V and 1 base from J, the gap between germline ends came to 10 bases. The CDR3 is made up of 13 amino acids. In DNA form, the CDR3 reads TGTGCCAGCTCGCTCGGGACTTCCTACGAGCAGTACTTC. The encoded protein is CASSLGTSYEQYF.

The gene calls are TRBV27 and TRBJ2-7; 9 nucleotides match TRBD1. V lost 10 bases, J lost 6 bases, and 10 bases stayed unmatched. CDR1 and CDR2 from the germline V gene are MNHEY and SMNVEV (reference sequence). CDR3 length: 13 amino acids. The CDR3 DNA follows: TGTGCCACCCGGGACAGGGTAAATTCCGAGCAGTACTTC. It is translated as CATRDRVNSEQYF.

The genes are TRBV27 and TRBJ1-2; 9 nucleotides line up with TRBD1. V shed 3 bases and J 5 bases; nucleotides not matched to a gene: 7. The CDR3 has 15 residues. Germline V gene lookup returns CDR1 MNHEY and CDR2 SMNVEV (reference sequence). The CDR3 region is CASSFGGQGLYGYTF. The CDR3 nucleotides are TGTGCCAGCAGTTTCGGTGGACAGGGGTTGTATGGCTACACCTTC.

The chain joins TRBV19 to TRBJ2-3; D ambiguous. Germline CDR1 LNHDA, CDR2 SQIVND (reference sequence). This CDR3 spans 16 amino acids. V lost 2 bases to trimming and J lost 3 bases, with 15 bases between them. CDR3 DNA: TGTGCCAGTAGTATAACGATGGGCAGACGAACAGATACGCAGTATTTT. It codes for CASSITMGRRTDTQYF.

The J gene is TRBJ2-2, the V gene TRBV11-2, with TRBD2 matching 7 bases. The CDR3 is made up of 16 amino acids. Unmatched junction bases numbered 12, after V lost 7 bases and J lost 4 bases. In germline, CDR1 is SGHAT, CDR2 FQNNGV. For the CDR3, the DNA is TGTGCCAGCACCACAACGGAGACTAGCATCACCGGGGAGCTGTTTTTT. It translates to CASTTTETSITGELFF.

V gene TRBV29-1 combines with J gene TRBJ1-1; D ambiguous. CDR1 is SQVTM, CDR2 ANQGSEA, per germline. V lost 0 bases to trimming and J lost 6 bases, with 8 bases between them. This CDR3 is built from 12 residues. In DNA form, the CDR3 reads TGCAGCGTTGAAGATAACCGGGCTGAAGCTTTCTTT. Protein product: CSVEDNRAEAFF.

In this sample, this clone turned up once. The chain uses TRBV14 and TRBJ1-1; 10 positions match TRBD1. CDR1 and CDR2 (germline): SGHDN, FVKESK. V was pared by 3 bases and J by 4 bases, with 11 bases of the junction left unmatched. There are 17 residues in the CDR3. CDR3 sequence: CASSHLTGGILGTEAFF. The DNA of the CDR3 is TGTGCCAGCAGCCACCTGACAGGGGGCATTTTGGGCACTGAAGCTTTCTTT.

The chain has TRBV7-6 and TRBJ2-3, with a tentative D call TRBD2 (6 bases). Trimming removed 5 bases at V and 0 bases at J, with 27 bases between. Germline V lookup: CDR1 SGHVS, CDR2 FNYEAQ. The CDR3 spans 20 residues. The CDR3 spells CASSLRARKIAVDSTDTQYF. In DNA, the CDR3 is TGTGCCAGCAGCCTCCGGGCCAGGAAGATAGCGGTAGATAGCACAGATACGCAGTATTTT.

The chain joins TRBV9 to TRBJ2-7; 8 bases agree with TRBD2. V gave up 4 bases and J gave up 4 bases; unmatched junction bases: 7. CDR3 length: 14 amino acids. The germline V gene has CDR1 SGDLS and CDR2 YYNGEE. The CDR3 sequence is CASSPSSGSYEQYF. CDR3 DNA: TGTGCCAGCAGCCCCTCGAGCGGGAGTTACGAGCAGTACTTC.

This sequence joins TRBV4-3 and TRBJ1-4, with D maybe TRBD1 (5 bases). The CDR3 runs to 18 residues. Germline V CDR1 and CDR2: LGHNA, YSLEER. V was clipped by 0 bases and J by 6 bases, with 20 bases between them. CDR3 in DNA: TGCGCCAGCAGCCAAGAGGCCAGCGCGGCAGGGAGGCATGAAAAACTGTTTTTT. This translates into CASSQEASAAGRHEKLFF.

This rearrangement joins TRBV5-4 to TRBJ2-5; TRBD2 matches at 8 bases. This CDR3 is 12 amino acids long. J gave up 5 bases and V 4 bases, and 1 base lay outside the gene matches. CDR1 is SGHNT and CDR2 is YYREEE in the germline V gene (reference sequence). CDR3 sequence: CASSRGGETQYF. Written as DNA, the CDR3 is TGTGCCAGCAGCCGGGGGGGGGAGACCCAGTACTTC. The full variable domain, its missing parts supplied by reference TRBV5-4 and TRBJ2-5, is ETGVTQSPTHLIKTRGQQVTLRCSSQSGHNTVSWYQQALGQGPQFIFQYYREEENGRGNFPPRFSGLQFPNYSSELNVNALELDDSALYLCASSRGGETQYFGPGTRLLVL.

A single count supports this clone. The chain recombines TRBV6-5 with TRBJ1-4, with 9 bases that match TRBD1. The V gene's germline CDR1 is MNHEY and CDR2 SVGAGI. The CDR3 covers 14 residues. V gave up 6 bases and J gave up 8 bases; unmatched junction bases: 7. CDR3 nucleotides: TGTGCCAGCAGCCAGGGGACAGGGTGGGAAAAACTGTTTTTT. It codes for CASSQGTGWEKLFF.

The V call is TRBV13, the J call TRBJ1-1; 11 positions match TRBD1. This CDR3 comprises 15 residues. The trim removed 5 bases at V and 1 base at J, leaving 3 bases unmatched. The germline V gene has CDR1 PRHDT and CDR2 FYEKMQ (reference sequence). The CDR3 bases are TGTGCCAGCAGCGAGGGACAGGGGGGGAACACTGAAGCTTTCTTT. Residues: CASSEGQGGNTEAFF.

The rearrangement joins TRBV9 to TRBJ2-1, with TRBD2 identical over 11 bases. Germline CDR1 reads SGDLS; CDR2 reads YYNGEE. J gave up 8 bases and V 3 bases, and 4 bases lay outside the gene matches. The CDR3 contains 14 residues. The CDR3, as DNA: TGTGCCAGCAGCGCCGGGACTAGCGGTTATGAGCAGTTCTTC. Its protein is CASSAGTSGYEQFF. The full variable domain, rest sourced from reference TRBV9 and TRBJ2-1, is DSGVTQTPKHLITATGQRVTLRCSPRSGDLSVYWYQQSLDQGLQFLIQYYNGEERAKGNILERFSAQQFPDLHSELNLSSLELGDSALYFCASSAGTSGYEQFFGPGTRLTVL.

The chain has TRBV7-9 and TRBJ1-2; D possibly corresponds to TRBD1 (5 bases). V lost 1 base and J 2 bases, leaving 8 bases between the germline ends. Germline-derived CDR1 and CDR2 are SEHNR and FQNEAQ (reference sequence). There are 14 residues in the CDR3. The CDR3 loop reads CASSLEAGNYGYTF. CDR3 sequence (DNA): TGTGCCAGCAGCTTAGAGGCAGGGAACTATGGCTACACCTTC. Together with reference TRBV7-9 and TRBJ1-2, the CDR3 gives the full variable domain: DTGVSQNPRHKITKRGQNVTFRCDPISEHNRLYWYRQTLGQGPEFLTYFQNEAQLEKSRLLSDRFSAERPKGSFSTLEIQRTEQGDSAMYLCASSLEAGNYGYTFGSGTRLTVV.